Following are 2 T cell receptor beta chains from one sample sequenced in a study of blood T cells in healthy people across ages. A sample-barcoded 5' primer and a J-beta primer mix were used in a second PCR of about 7 to 12 cycles. Using its own MiXCR run on the 5' RACE reads, TCRdb lists one record per CDR3 protein. This repertoire shows some 800,000 distinct CDR3 sequences, around 42% found once; its top ten account for nearly 20%. Sequencing was done on a sample of blood. The receptor set was obtained from a man in his fifties or sixties in good health.

This clonotype was counted between two and nine times. The gene calls are TRBV4-3 and TRBJ2-7, with TRBD1 as a possible D gene (6 bases). V lost 1 base and J lost 0, with 10 bases in between. The CDR3 loop spans 15 amino acids. Per germline, CDR1 LGHNA and CDR2 YSLEER. Written as DNA, the CDR3 is TGCGCCAGCAGCCAAGGAGGGGGTGCCTCCTACGAGCAGTACTTC. Protein sequence: CASSQGGGASYEQYF.

In this sample, this clonotype turned up many times. V usage is TRBV9 and J usage is TRBJ2-4, with D perhaps assigned TRBD1 or TRBD2 (5 bases each). The CDR3 spans 15 residues. CDR1 is SGDLS and CDR2 is YYNGEE in the germline V gene. Trimming took off 3 bases at V and 6 bases at J, with 16 bases between the two ends. CDR3 nucleotide sequence: TGTGCCAGCAGCGCAGGGACGTTGGGCCGAAACATTCAGTACTTC. This sequence encodes CASSAGTLGRNIQYF.